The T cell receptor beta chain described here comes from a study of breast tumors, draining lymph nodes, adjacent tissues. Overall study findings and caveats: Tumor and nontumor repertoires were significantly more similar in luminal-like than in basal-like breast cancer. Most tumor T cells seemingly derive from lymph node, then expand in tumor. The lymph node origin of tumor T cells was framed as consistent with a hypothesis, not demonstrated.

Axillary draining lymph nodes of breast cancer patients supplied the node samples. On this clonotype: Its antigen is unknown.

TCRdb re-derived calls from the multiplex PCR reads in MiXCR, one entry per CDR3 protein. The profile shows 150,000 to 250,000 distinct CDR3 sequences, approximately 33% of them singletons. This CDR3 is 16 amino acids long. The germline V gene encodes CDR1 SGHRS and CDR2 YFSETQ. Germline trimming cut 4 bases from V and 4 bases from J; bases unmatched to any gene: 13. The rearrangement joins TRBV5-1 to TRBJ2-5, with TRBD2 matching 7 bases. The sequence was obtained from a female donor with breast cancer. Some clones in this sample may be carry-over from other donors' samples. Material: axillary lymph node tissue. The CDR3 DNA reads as TGCGCCAGCAGCCCCCGGATGACTAGCAGGCGAGAGACCCAGTACTTC. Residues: CASSPRMTSRRETQYF.